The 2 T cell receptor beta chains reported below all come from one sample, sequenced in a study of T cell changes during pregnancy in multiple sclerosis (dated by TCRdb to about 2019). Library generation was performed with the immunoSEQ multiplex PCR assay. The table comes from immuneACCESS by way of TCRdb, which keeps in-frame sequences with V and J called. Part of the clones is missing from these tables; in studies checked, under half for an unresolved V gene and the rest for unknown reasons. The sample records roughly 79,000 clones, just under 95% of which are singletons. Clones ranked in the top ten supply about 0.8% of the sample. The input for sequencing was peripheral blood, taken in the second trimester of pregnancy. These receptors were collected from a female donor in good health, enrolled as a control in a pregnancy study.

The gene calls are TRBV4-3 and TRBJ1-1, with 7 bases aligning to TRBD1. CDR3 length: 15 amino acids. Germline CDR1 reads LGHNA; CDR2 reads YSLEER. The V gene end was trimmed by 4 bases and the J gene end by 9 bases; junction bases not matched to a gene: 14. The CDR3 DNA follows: TGCGCCAGCAGCCCGTTACCGGGACAGAGTCTTAAAGCTTTCTTT. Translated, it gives CASSPLPGQSLKAFF.

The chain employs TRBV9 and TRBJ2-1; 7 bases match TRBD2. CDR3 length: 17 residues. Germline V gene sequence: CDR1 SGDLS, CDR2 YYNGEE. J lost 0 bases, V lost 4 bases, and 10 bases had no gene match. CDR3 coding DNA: TGTGCCAGCAGCCCAACCTGGGGGGGGAGCTCCTACAATGAGCAGTTCTTC. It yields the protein CASSPTWGGSSYNEQFF.